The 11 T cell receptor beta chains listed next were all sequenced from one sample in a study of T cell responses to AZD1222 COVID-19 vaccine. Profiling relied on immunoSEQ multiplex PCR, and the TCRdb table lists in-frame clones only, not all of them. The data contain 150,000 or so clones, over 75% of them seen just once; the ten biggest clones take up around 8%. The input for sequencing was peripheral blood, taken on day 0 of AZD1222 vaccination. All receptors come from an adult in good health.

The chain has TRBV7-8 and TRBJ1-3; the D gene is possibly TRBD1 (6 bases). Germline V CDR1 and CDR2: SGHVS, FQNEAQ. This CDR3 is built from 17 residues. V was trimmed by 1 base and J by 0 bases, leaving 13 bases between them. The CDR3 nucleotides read TGTGCCAGCAGCTTAGTCGCAGGGGTCCTCTCTGGAAACACCATATATTTT. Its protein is CASSLVAGVLSGNTIYF.

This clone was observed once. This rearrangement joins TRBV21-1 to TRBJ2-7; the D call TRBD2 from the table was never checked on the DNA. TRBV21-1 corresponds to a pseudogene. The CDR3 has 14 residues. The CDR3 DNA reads TGTGCCAGCAGCAAAGAGGACTCGCCCTACGAGCAGTACTTC. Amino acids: CASSKEDSPYEQYF.

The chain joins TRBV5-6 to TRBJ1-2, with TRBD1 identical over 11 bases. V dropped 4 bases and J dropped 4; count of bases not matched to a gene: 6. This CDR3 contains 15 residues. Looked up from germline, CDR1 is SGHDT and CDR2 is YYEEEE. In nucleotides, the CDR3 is TGTGCCAGCAGCCTGCCGGGACAGGGGGGCTATGGCTACACCTTC. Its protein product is CASSLPGQGGYGYTF.

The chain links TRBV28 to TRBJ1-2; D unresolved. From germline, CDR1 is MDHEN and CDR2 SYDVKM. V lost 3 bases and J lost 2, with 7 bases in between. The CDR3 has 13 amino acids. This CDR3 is CASSLSDNYGYTF. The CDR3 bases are TGTGCCAGCAGTTTGTCGGACAACTATGGCTACACCTTC.

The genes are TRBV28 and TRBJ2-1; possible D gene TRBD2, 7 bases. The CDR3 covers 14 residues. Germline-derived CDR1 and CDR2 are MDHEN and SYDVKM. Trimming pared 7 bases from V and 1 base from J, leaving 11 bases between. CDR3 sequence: CASTKGGSYNEQFF. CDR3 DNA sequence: TGTGCCAGCACCAAGGGGGGGTCCTACAATGAGCAGTTCTTC.

The CDR3 region has the DNA TGTGCCAGCTCACCGACAGGGGATAATTCACCCCTCCACTTT. It translates to CASSPTGDNSPLHF. The V gene is TRBV18, the J gene TRBJ1-6, with 8 bases lining up with TRBD1. V dropped 3 bases and J dropped 5; count of bases not matched to a gene: 0. This CDR3 has 14 residues. Germline V CDR1 and CDR2: KGHSH, LQKENI.

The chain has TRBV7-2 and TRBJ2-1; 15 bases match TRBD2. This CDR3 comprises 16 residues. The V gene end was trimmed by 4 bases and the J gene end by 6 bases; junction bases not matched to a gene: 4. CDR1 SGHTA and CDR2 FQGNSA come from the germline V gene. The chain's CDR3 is CASSWTSGGAGNEQFF. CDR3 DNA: TGTGCCAGCAGCTGGACTAGCGGGGGGGCGGGCAATGAGCAGTTCTTC.

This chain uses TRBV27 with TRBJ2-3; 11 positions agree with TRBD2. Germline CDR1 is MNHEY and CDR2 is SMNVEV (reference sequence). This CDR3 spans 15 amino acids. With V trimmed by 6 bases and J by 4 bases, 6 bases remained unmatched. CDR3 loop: CASSILAGGSDTQYF. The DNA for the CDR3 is TGTGCCAGCAGCATTTTAGCGGGAGGGTCAGATACGCAGTATTTT.

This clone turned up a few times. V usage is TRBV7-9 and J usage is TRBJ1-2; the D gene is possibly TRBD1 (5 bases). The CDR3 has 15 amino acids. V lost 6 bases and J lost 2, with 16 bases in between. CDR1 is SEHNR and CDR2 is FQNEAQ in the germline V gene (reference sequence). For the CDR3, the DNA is TGTGCCAGCAGTGGCCGTGGGGGTGAGAACTATGGCTACACCTTC. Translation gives CASSGRGGENYGYTF.

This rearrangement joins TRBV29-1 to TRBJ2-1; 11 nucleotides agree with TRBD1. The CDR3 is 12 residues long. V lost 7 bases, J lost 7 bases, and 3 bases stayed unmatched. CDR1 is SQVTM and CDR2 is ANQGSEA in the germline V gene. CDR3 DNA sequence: TGCAGCGCGGGACAGGGGGGGAATGAGCAGTTCTTC. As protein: CSAGQGGNEQFF.

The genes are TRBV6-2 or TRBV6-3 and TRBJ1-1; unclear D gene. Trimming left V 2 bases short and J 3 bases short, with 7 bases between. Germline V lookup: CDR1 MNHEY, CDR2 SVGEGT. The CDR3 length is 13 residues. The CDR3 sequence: CASSYTVHTEAFF. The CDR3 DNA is TGTGCCAGCAGTTACACCGTGCACACTGAAGCTTTCTTT.